The next 26 T cell receptor beta chains were all read from a single sample in a study of metastatic and nonmetastatic thyroid tumors. Patients had received no treatment of any kind before thyroid surgery. TCRdb used MiXCR to call clones anew from the PCR reads. The table has approximately 44,000 clones, around 24% seen once. The sequenced material came from tumor tissue. These receptors were taken from a female donor with papillary thyroid cancer or a benign thyroid nodule (not recorded which). Some clones in this sample may be carry-over from other donors' samples.

The V and J genes are TRBV5-1 and TRBJ2-7; a possible D gene is TRBD2 (6 bases). With 7 bases removed from V and 5 bases from J, the gap between germline ends came to 16 bases. The germline V gene has CDR1 SGHRS and CDR2 YFSETQ. The CDR3 totals 13 residues. The CDR3, as DNA: TGCGCCAGCCGGGACTCCCAAGCCCACGAGCAGTACTTC. Its translation: CASRDSQAHEQYF. Together with reference TRBV5-1 and TRBJ2-7, the CDR3 gives the full variable domain: KAGVTQTPRYLIKTRGQQVTLSCSPISGHRSVSWYQQTPGQGLQFLFEYFSETQRNKGNFPGRFSGRQFSNSRSEMNVSTLELGDSALYLCASRDSQAHEQYFGPGTRLTVT.

This clone was counted only a few times. The chain combines TRBV4-1 with TRBJ2-3; possible D gene TRBD1, 6 bases. Trimming shortened V by 2 bases and J by 6 bases, and 15 bases separated the two germline ends. This CDR3 region has 15 residues. Looked up from germline, CDR1 is MGHRA and CDR2 is YSYEKL. CDR3 sequence (DNA): TGCGCCAGCAGCCAAAGACAGGCGACGGGGGATACGCAGTATTTT. It is translated as CASSQRQATGDTQYF.

This clone was recorded many times. CDR3 in amino acids: CSAYRGAGYTF. In DNA, the CDR3 is TGCAGTGCCTACAGGGGAGCTGGCTACACCTTC. The V and J genes are TRBV20-1 and TRBJ1-2; 7 bases are shared with TRBD1. This CDR3 region has 11 residues. The V segment lost 6 bases and the J segment 7 bases; nucleotides outside the gene matches: 5. Germline values: CDR1 DFQATT, CDR2 SNEGSKA (reference sequence).

This clone was found a few times. V is TRBV7-9 and J is TRBJ1-1, with 7 nucleotides matching TRBD1. From germline, CDR1 is SEHNR and CDR2 FQNEAQ (reference sequence). V dropped 2 bases and J dropped 6; count of bases not matched to a gene: 3. The CDR3 has 13 residues. The CDR3 sequence is CASSLPGGAEAFF. In nucleotides, the CDR3 is TGTGCCAGCAGCTTACCAGGGGGGGCTGAAGCTTTCTTT.

This clone was observed a handful of times. The chain combines TRBV6-1 with TRBJ1-6; D unresolved. Germline assignment: CDR1 MNHNS and CDR2 SASEGT. V gave up 2 bases and J gave up 10 bases, with 6 bases separating them. The CDR3 length is 12 residues. The CDR3 DNA reads TGTGCCAGCAGTGAATCCGACTCACCCCTCCACTTT. Translated, it gives CASSESDSPLHF.

This clone is judged medium-sized. The gene calls are TRBV19 and TRBJ2-5; TRBD2 aligns across 8 bases. Trimming cost V 8 bases and J 5 bases; bases outside gene matches: 13. There are 15 residues in the CDR3. The germline gives CDR1 LNHDA, CDR2 SQIVND (reference sequence). CDR3 sequence (DNA): TGTGCCAGTCGTCCGGGAGGGCCCTCCGGGGAGACCCAGTACTTC. Translating gives CASRPGGPSGETQYF.

This clone was recorded once. The chain carries TRBV30 and TRBJ1-1; no firm D call. The CDR3 consists of 13 residues. Trimming removed 5 bases at V and 4 bases at J, with 14 bases between. The germline gives CDR1 GTSNPN, CDR2 SVGIG (reference sequence). The CDR3 DNA sequence: TGTGCCTGGGATGCAGCAGCGAGCACTGAAGCTTTCTTT. Translating gives CAWDAAASTEAFF.

This clone was picked up many times. The CDR3 reads CASSSPGTNNSPLHF. The DNA for the CDR3 is TGTGCCAGCAGTTCCCCCGGGACTAACAATTCACCCCTCCACTTT. The rearrangement links TRBV6-1 to TRBJ1-6; maybe TRBD1 (5 bases). The V gene's germline CDR1 is MNHNS and CDR2 SASEGT. Trimming cost V 5 bases and J 7 bases, with 15 bases left between them. This CDR3 is 15 amino acids long.

There are many counts of this clone. This sequence joins TRBV7-2 and TRBJ1-4, with D hard to call. The V and J ends lost 1 base and 5 bases respectively, with 8 bases between them. This CDR3 spans 14 amino acids. CDR1 is SGHTA, CDR2 FQGNSA, per germline. The CDR3 sequence is CASSLDGRNEKLFF. The CDR3 DNA is TGTGCCAGCAGCTTAGACGGACGGAATGAAAAACTGTTTTTT.

The V gene is TRBV20-1, the J gene TRBJ2-1; 7 nucleotides align to TRBD1. Germline trimming cut 3 bases from V and 3 bases from J; bases unmatched to any gene: 8. The CDR3 is made up of 15 amino acids. CDR1 is DFQATT and CDR2 is SNEGSKA in the germline V gene (reference sequence). The CDR3 coding sequence is TGCAGTGCTAGGGGTGACAGGGCCCTCTACAATGAGCAGTTCTTC. It is translated as CSARGDRALYNEQFF.

J is TRBJ2-1 and V is TRBV2; possibly TRBD2 for D (5 bases). The germline V and J ends were trimmed by 4 bases and 1 base, with 14 bases remaining between them. CDR3 length: 16 amino acids. The germline CDR1 and CDR2 sequences are SNHLY and FYNNEI. CDR3 DNA: TGTGCCAGCAGTGGGCTAGCAAGTAGGTCCTACAATGAGCAGTTCTTC. Its translation: CASSGLASRSYNEQFF.

This clone was seen repeatedly, ten times or more. The J gene is TRBJ2-7, the V gene TRBV20-1, with TRBD2 matching over 9 bases. This CDR3 has 14 amino acids. In germline, CDR1 is DFQATT, CDR2 SNEGSKA (reference sequence). The V gene end was trimmed by 4 bases and the J gene end by 0 bases; junction bases not matched to a gene: 4. The CDR3 DNA is TGCAGTGCTACTAGCGGGGCGACCTCCTACGAGCAGTACTTC. It encodes CSATSGATSYEQYF.

The chain carries TRBV11-3 and TRBJ2-6; D is possibly TRBD1 (6 bases). The CDR3 is made up of 15 amino acids. V was clipped by 4 bases and J by 7 bases, with 14 bases between them. Germline assignment: CDR1 SGHNT and CDR2 YENEEA. The CDR3 sequence is CASSSQGSVANVLTF. For the CDR3, the DNA is TGTGCCAGCAGCTCACAGGGTTCGGTTGCCAACGTCCTGACTTTC.

The chain employs TRBV11-2 and TRBJ2-3; 7 bases are a match to TRBD1. CDR1 is SGHAT and CDR2 is FQNNGV in the germline V gene. The CDR3 extends over 14 amino acids. Trimming cost V 4 bases and J 2 bases; bases outside gene matches: 3. The CDR3 DNA sequence: TGTGCCAGCAGCTCAGGGGGATACACAGATACGCAGTATTTT. Its translation is CASSSGGYTDTQYF.

This clone was found many times. This chain joins TRBV6-4 and TRBJ1-3; D remains ambiguous. Germline V CDR1 and CDR2: MRHNA, SNTAGT. This CDR3 comprises 14 residues. The germline V and J ends were trimmed by 8 bases and 0 bases, with 11 bases remaining between them. The DNA for the CDR3 is TGTGCCAGCCCACAGTCACACTCTGGAAACACCATATATTTT. Translating gives CASPQSHSGNTIYF.

This clone was recorded many times. This chain connects TRBV7-2 to TRBJ1-2; D unresolved. Germline CDR1 is SGHTA and CDR2 is FQGNSA. This CDR3 comprises 15 residues. V dropped 4 bases and J dropped 7 bases, with 19 bases sitting between them. The DNA of the CDR3 is TGTGCCAGCAGCTCCCAGTGGGGTTCCCTTGGTGGCTACACCTTC. Amino acid sequence: CASSSQWGSLGGYTF.

This clone was detected ten times or more. The chain couples TRBV28 to TRBJ2-5, with unresolved D. In germline, CDR1 is MDHEN, CDR2 SYDVKM. The CDR3 totals 13 residues. With 4 bases removed from V and 3 bases from J, the gap between germline ends came to 9 bases. CDR3 sequence (DNA): TGTGCCAGCAGTTACCTGACTGAAGAGACCCAGTACTTC. It specifies CASSYLTEETQYF.

This clone was observed at least ten times. The same CDR3 arises from other DNA sequences in this sample as well. The chain joins TRBV28 to TRBJ2-7; D is uncertain. This CDR3 has 13 amino acids. The V gene's germline CDR1 is MDHEN and CDR2 SYDVKM. Trimming shortened V by 7 bases and J by 1 base, and 11 bases separated the two germline ends. Here the CDR3 DNA reads TGTGCCAGCAAGTTCCCCCGGTCCTACGAGCAGTACTTC. Its protein product is CASKFPRSYEQYF.

There are many counts of this clone. The rearrangement uses TRBV7-9 and TRBJ1-2; tentatively, D is TRBD1 (5 bases). The germline gives CDR1 SEHNR, CDR2 FQNEAQ (reference sequence). This CDR3 is 13 amino acids long. Trimming removed 5 bases at V and 6 bases at J, with 13 bases between. The CDR3 loop is CASSPHAGDGYTF. The DNA of the CDR3 is TGTGCCAGCAGCCCACACGCGGGGGATGGCTACACCTTC.

The J gene is TRBJ1-3, the V gene TRBV5-1; tentatively, D is TRBD1 (6 bases). Germline V CDR1 and CDR2: SGHRS, YFSETQ. This CDR3 spans 18 amino acids. V was pared by 5 bases and J by 0 bases, with 21 bases between. The CDR3, as DNA: TGCGCCAGCAGGTACGGACAGACCCTCTCTAACTCTGGAAACACCATATATTTT. It is translated as CASRYGQTLSNSGNTIYF.

This clone was detected a few times. The chain carries TRBV15 and TRBJ1-2; D might be TRBD1 (6 bases). Germline-derived CDR1 and CDR2 are LNHNV and YYDKDF (reference sequence). The ends were cut back, 3 bases at V and 6 bases at J, with 23 bases in the middle. The CDR3 totals 17 residues. The CDR3 DNA reads TGTGCCACCAGCAGTAACATCCGACAGGCCGTCGAGGATGGCTACACCTTC. Amino acid sequence: CATSSNIRQAVEDGYTF. Full variable domain (outside the CDR3, taken from reference TRBV15 and TRBJ1-2): DAMVIQNPRYQVTQFGKPVTLSCSQTLNHNVMYWYQQKSSQAPKLLFHYYDKDFNNEADTPDNFQSRRPNTSFCFLDIRSPGLGDTAMYLCATSSNIRQAVEDGYTFGSGTRLTVV.

This clone was recorded at least ten times. The chain has TRBV11-2 and TRBJ1-1, with unresolved D. The CDR3 sequence is 16 residues long. CDR1 and CDR2 (germline): SGHAT, FQNNGV. The V gene lost 4 bases and the J gene lost 0 bases, with 15 bases spanning the gap. The CDR3 bases are TGTGCCAGCAGCTCTAGGTTAAGGGTGCTGAACACTGAAGCTTTCTTT. This encodes CASSSRLRVLNTEAFF.

The table lists this clone with many counts. The rearrangement uses TRBV5-1 and TRBJ1-1; no firm D call. Germline CDR1 is SGHRS and CDR2 is YFSETQ. Trimming took 0 bases from V and 1 from J, leaving 4 bases between them. The length of the CDR3 is 13 residues. The CDR3 DNA reads TGCGCCAGCAGCTTGGCAGGGAACACTGAAGCTTTCTTT. It specifies CASSLAGNTEAFF.

This clone counts as large. This chain links TRBV12-3 or TRBV12-4 with TRBJ2-7; 13 nucleotides align to TRBD2. Trimming at V came to 5 bases and at J to 4 bases, leaving 11 bases not matched to a gene. CDR3 length: 17 residues. CDR3 nucleotide sequence: TGTGCCAGCAGTCTCACCGGACTAGCGGGAGAATGGTACGAGCAGTACTTC. The encoded protein is CASSLTGLAGEWYEQYF.

CDR3 DNA: TGTGCCAGCATTACCCGCCCTACTAGCGTCTACGAGCAGTACTTC. Translation: CASITRPTSVYEQYF. The chain recombines TRBV2 with TRBJ2-7; 7 bases are shared with TRBD2. The CDR3 is made up of 15 amino acids. With V trimmed by 7 bases and J by 3 bases, 12 bases remained unmatched. The germline V gene has CDR1 SNHLY and CDR2 FYNNEI.

This clone was seen at least ten times. The CDR3 region has the DNA TGCGCCAGCAGCTTTTCAGGGGGCGCTTCCCATGAGCAGTTCTTC. Protein product: CASSFSGGASHEQFF. This sequence joins TRBV5-1 and TRBJ2-1; 8 bases align to TRBD1. Unmatched junction bases numbered 9, after V lost 2 bases and J lost 8 bases. Germline-derived CDR1 and CDR2 are SGHRS and YFSETQ. The CDR3 runs to 15 residues. The whole variable domain, remainder taken from reference TRBV5-1 and TRBJ2-1, is KAGVTQTPRYLIKTRGQQVTLSCSPISGHRSVSWYQQTPGQGLQFLFEYFSETQRNKGNFPGRFSGRQFSNSRSEMNVSTLELGDSALYLCASSFSGGASHEQFFGPGTRLTVL.